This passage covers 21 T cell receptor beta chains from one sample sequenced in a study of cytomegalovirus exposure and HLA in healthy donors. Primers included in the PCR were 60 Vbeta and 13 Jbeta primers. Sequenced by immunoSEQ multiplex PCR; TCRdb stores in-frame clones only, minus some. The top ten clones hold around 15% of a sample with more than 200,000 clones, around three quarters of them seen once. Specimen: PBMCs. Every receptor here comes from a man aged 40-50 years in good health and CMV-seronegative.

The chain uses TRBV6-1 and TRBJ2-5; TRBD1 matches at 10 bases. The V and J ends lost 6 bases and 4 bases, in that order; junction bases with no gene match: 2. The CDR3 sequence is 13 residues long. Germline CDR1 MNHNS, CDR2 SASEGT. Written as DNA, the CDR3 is TGTGCCAGCAGAGGACAGGGGGTAGAGACCCAGTACTTC. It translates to CASRGQGVETQYF.

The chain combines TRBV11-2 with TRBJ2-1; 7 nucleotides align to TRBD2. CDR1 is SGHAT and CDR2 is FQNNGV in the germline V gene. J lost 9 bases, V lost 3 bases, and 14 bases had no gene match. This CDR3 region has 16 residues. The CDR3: CASSFGGSAYLSEQFF. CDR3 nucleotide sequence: TGTGCCAGCAGCTTTGGCGGGAGTGCCTATTTGAGTGAGCAGTTCTTC.

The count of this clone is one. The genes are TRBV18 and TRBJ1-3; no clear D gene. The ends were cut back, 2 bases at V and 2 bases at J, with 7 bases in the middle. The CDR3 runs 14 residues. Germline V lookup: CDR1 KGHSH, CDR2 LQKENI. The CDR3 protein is CASSPGGTGNTIYF. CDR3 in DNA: TGTGCCAGCTCACCAGGAGGGACTGGAAACACCATATATTTT.

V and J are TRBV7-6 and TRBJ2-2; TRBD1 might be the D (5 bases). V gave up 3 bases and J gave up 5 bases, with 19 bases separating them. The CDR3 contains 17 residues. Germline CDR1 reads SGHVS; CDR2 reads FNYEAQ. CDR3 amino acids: CASSFPIGELRTGELFF. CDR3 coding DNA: TGTGCCAGCAGCTTCCCCATAGGGGAATTACGTACCGGGGAGCTGTTTTTT.

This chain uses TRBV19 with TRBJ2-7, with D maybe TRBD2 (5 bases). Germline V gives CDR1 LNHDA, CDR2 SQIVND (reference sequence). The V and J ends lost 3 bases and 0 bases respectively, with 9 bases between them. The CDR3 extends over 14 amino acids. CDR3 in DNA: TGTGCCAGTAGTATTCGCGGGCCCTCCTACGAGCAGTACTTC. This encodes CASSIRGPSYEQYF.

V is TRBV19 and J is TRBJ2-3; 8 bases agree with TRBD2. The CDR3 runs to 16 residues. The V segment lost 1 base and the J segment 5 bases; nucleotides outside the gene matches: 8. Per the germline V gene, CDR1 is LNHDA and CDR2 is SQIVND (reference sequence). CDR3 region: CASSIVRGGREDTQYF. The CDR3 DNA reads TGTGCCAGTAGTATAGTTCGGGGGGGCCGAGAAGATACGCAGTATTTT.

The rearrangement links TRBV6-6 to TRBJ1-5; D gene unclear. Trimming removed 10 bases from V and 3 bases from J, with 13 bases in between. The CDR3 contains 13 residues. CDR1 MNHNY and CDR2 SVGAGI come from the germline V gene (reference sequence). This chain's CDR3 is CATHGFNNQPQHF. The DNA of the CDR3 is TGTGCCACCCATGGCTTTAACAATCAGCCCCAGCATTTT.

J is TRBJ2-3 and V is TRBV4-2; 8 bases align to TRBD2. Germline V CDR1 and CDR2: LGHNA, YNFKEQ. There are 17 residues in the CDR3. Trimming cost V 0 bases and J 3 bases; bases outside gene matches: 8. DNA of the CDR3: TGTGCCAGCAGCCAAGATTGGGCCGGGAGGGGAACAGATACGCAGTATTTT. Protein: CASSQDWAGRGTDTQYF.

The CDR3 reads CASSQQGQGRGYTF. Here the CDR3 DNA reads TGCGCCAGCAGCCAACAGGGACAGGGAAGAGGCTACACCTTC. The chain carries TRBV4-1 and TRBJ1-2; TRBD1 matches at 9 bases. The CDR3 totals 14 residues. With V trimmed by 2 bases and J by 8 bases, 6 bases remained unmatched. Germline CDR1 is MGHRA and CDR2 is YSYEKL.

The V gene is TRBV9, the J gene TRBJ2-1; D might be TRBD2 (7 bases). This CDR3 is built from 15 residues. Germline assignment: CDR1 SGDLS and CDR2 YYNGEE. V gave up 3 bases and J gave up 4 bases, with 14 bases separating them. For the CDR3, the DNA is TGTGCCAGCAGCGGTGGGGGGGCAGGATACAATGAGCAGTTCTTC. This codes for CASSGGGAGYNEQFF.

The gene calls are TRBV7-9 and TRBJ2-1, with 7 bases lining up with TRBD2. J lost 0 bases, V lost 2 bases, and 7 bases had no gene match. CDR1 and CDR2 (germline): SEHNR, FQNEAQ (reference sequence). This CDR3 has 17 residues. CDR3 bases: TGTGCCAGCAGCTTAAGGAAAGCGGGAAGCTCCTACAATGAGCAGTTCTTC. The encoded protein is CASSLRKAGSSYNEQFF.

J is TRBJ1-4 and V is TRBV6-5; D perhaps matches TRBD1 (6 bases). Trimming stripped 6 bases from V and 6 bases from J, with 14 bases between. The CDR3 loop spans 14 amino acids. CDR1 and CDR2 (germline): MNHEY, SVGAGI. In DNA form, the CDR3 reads TGTGCCAGCAGCCCCGGACAGTTAGATGAAAAACTGTTTTTT. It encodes CASSPGQLDEKLFF.

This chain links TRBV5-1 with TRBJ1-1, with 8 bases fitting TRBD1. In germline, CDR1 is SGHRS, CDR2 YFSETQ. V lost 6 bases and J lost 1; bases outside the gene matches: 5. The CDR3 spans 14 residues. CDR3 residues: CASTRTGRNTEAFF. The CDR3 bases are TGCGCCAGCACCAGGACAGGGAGGAACACTGAAGCTTTCTTT.

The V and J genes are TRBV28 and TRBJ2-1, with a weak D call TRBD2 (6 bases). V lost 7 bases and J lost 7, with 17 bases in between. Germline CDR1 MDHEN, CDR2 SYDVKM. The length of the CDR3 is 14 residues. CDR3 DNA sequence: TGTGCCAGCATCCTCCCCGGGAGTATGAATGAGCAGTTCTTC. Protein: CASILPGSMNEQFF.

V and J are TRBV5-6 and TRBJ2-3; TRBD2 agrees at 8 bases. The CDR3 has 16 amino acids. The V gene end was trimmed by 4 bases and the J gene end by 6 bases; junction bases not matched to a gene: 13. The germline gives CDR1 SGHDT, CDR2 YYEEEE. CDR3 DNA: TGTGCCAGCAGCCCCACCGGAGCGGGGGTAGGGGATACGCAGTATTTT. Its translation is CASSPTGAGVGDTQYF.

CDR3 DNA sequence: TGCGCCAGCAGCCAAGATCGCACAGGGCGGTTAGATACGCAGTATTTT. Its protein is CASSQDRTGRLDTQYF. V is TRBV4-3 and J is TRBJ2-3; the D gene is possibly TRBD1 (6 bases). The CDR3 sequence is 16 residues long. Trimming removed 0 bases from V and 5 bases from J, with 15 bases in between. The V gene's germline CDR1 is LGHNA and CDR2 YSLEER.

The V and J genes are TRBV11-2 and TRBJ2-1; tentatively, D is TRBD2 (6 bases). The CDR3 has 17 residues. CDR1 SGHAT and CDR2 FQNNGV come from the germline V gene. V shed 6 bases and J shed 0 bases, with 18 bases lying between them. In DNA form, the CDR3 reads TGTGCCAGCAGTCAAGGGACTGTATCTTTCTCCTACAATGAGCAGTTCTTC. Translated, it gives CASSQGTVSFSYNEQFF.

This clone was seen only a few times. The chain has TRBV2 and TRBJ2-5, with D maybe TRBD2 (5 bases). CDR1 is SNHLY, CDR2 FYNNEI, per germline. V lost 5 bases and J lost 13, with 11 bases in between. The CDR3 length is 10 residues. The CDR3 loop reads CASSRTATYF. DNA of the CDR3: TGTGCCAGCAGTAGGACTGCCACGTACTTC. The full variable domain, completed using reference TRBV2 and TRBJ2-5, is EPEVTQTPSHQVTQMGQEVILRCVPISNHLYFYWYRQILGQKVEFLVSFYNNEISEKSEIFDDQFSVERPDGSNFTLKIRSTKLEDSAMYFCASSRTATYFGPGTRLLVL.

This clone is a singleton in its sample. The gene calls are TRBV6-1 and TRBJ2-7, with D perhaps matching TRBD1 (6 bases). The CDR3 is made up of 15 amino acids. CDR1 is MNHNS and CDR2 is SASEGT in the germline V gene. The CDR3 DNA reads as TGTGCGATCAACGCTGGACAGATGAGCTCCTACGAGCAGTACTTC. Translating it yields CAINAGQMSSYEQYF.

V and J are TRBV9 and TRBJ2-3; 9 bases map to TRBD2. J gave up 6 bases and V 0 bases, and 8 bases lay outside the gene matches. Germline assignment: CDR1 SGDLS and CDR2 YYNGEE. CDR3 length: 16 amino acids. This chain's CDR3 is CASSVGGGGAVDTQYF. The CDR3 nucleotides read TGTGCCAGCAGCGTAGGTGGCGGGGGGGCCGTGGATACGCAGTATTTT.

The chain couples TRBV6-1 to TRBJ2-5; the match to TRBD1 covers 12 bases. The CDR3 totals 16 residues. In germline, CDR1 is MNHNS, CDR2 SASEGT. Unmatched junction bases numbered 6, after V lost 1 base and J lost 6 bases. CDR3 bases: TGTGCCAGCAGTGAAGGGGACAGGGGGCGCTTGAAGACCCAGTACTTC. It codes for CASSEGDRGRLKTQYF.